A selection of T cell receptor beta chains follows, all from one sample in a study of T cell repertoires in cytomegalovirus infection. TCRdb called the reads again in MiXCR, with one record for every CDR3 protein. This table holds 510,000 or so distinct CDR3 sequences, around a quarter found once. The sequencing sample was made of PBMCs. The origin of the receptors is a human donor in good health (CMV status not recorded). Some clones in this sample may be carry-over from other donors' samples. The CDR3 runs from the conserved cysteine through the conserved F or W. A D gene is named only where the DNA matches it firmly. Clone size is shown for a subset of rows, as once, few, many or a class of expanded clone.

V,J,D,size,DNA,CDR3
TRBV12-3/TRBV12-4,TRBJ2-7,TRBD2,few,TGTGCCAGCAGTTTTGCTAGCGGGAACGAGCAGTACTTC,CASSFASGNEQYF
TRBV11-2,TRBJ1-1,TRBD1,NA,TGTGCCAGCAGCCCCGGACAGGTCATGAACACTGAAGCTTTCTTT,CASSPGQVMNTEAFF
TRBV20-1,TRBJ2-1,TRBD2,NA,TGCAGTGCTAGAGGAGCGGGAGGGCCGTCGTACAATGAGCAGTTCTTC,CSARGAGGPSYNEQFF
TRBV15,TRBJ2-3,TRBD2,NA,TGTGCCACCAGCAGACCCCGTGGGGCTAGCGGGAGGGCCGGCACAGATACGCAGTATTTT,CATSRPRGASGRAGTDTQYF
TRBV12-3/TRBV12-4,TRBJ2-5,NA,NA,TGTGCCAGCACCAGAACCGTACGTCAAGAGACCCAGTACTTC,CASTRTVRQETQYF
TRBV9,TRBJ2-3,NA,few,TGTGCCAGCAGCGTAGCGGCGAGACCAGATACGCAGTATTTT,CASSVAARPDTQYF
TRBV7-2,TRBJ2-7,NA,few,TGTGCCAGCAGCTTAGCGGGACCGGCGACCTACGAGCAGTACTTC,CASSLAGPATYEQYF
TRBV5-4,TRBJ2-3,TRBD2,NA,TGTGCCAGCAGCCTCCGGACTAGCGGGAGAGGGTCAGATACGCAGTATTTT,CASSLRTSGRGSDTQYF
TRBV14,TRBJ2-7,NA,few,TGTGCCAGCAGCCGGGGGGTCCGCTGGGAGCAGTACTTC,CASSRGVRWEQYF
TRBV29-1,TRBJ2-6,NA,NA,TGCAGCGTTGGGGCCAACGTCCTGACTTTC,CSVGANVLTF
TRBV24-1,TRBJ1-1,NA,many,TGTGCCACCAGTGATCCCCCACCGAACACTGAAGCTTTCTTT,CATSDPPPNTEAFF
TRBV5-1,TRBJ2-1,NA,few,TGCGCCAGCAGCCGGGCCTTGGGAGAGCAGTTCTTC,CASSRALGEQFF
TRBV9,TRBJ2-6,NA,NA,TGTGCCAGCAGCGTAGCCGGTCGGGGCTCAAGGGCCAACGTCCTGACTTTC,CASSVAGRGSRANVLTF
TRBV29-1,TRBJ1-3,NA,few,TGCAGCACCGACGGAGTGAGCTCTGGAAACACCATATATTTT,CSTDGVSSGNTIYF
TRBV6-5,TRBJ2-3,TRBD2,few,TGTGCCAGCAGTCGCGGGACTAGCGGGAGGATGGATTTT,CASSRGTSGRMDF
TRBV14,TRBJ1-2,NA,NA,TGTGCCAGCAGCCCTCGAGTGGGATACGGCTACACCTTC,CASSPRVGYGYTF
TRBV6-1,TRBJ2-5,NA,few,TGTGCCAGCAGTTATGGACGGTTCTTGGGGGAACAAGAGACCCAGTACTTC,CASSYGRFLGEQETQYF
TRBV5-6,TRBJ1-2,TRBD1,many,TGTGCCAGCAGTTCCTCGGGACAGCTTAACTATGGCTACACCTTC,CASSSSGQLNYGYTF
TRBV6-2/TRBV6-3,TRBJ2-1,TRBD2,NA,TGTGCCAGCAGACTGTGGTCGGGAGGGGCAAGCTCCTACAATGAGCAGTTCTTC,CASRLWSGGASSYNEQFF
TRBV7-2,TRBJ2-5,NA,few,TGTGCCAGCAGCCGACGGGACTTGACCGGGGAGACCCAGTACTTC,CASSRRDLTGETQYF
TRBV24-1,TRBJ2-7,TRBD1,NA,TGTGCCACCAGTGACCGGACAGGGCGGCACGAGCAGTACTTC,CATSDRTGRHEQYF
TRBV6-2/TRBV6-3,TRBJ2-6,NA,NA,TGTGCCAGCAGTGACCCGCACTCTGGGGCCAACGTCCTGACTTTC,CASSDPHSGANVLTF
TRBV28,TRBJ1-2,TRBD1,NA,TGTGCCAGCAGTTTTACAGGGGATTTCTATGGCTACACCTTC,CASSFTGDFYGYTF
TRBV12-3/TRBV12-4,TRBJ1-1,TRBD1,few,TGTGCCAGCAGTGACGGAGGGGGCTGGGAGGACACTGAAGCTTTCTTT,CASSDGGGWEDTEAFF
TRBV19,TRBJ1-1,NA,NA,TGTGCCAGTAGTATCTGGCACCTTAACACTGAAGCTTTCTTT,CASSIWHLNTEAFF
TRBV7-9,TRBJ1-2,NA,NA,TGTGCCAGCAGCTTAGGTTCACCTCTCTATGGCTACACCTTC,CASSLGSPLYGYTF
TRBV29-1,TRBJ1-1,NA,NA,TGCAGCGTTGGAGGGATCACTGAAGCTTTCTTT,CSVGGITEAFF
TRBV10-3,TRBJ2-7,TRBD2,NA,TGTGCCATCAGTGAGACTAGCGGGATTTACGAGCAGTACTTC,CAISETSGIYEQYF
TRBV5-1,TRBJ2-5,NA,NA,TGCGCCAGCAGCTTGGCGGACACAGGGGAGACCCAGTACTTC,CASSLADTGETQYF
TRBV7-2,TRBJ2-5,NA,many,TGTGCCAGCAGCCATCCGGCGGGAAGAGAGACCCAGTACTTC,CASSHPAGRETQYF
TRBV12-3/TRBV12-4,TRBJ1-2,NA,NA,TGTGCCAGCAGTTTAATCTCCACAGGAACCTATGGCTACACCTTC,CASSLISTGTYGYTF
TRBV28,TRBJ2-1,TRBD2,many,TGTGCCACGGGGACGATAGCGGGAGGAACAGGTGAGCAGTTCTTC,CATGTIAGGTGEQFF
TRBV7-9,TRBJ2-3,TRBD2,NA,TGTGCCAGCAGCTTAGGACGGACTAGCAGGTATTTT,CASSLGRTSRYF
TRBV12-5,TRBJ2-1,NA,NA,TGTGCTAGTGGTTTGGTACTAGGGGGGGCCCATTACAATGAGCAGTTCTTC,CASGLVLGGAHYNEQFF
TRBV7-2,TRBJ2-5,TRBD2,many,TGTGCCAGCAGACAAGCGGGAGGATTACAAGAGACCCAGTACTTC,CASRQAGGLQETQYF
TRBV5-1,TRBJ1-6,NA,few,TGCGCCAGCTCTGGTGAAGGACCTCCAGGGTCCTCACCCCTCCACTTT,CASSGEGPPGSSPLHF
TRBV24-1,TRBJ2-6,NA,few,TGTGCCACCGGCAGCTCTGGGGCCAACGTCCTGACTTTC,CATGSSGANVLTF
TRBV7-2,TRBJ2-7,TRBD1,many,TGTGCCAGCCACAGACAGGGGGAGACCTACGAGCAGTACTTC,CASHRQGETYEQYF
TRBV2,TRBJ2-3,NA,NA,TGTGCCAGCAGTGATCTTCACGTAACAGATACGCAGTATTTT,CASSDLHVTDTQYF
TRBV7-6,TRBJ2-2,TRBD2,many,TGTGCCAGCAGCTCGGGACTAGCGGGAGGGCCATTGTCCGGGGAGCTGTTTTTT,CASSSGLAGGPLSGELFF
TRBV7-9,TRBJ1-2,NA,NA,TGTGCCAGCAGCCCAACACCAAACTATGGCTACACCTTC,CASSPTPNYGYTF
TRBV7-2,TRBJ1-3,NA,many,TGTGCCAGCAGCTTAGACGGGGCCGTTGGAAACACCATATATTTT,CASSLDGAVGNTIYF
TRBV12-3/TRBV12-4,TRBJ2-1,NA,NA,TGTGCCAGCAGTATTGGACAGTCCAATGAGCAGTTCTTC,CASSIGQSNEQFF
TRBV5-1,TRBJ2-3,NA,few,TGCGCCAGCAGCTTTGGTCGGTGGGGCACAGATACGCAGTATTTT,CASSFGRWGTDTQYF
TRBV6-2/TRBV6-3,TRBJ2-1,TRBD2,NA,TGTGCCAGCAGACGGCACAGTACAGGGACTAGCGGGAGGGGGGATGAGCAGTTCTTC,CASRRHSTGTSGRGDEQFF
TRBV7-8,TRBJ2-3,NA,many,TGTGCCAGCAGCTTAGGACCGGCGGGACTGGGTAGAGATACGCAGTATTTT,CASSLGPAGLGRDTQYF
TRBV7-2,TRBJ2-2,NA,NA,TGTGCCAGCAGCCCTAGGGGTTCTGGAACCGGGGAGCTGTTTTTT,CASSPRGSGTGELFF
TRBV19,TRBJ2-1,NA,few,TGTGCCAGTACCCCGAGGGGGTTGCAGGGGAATGAGCAGTTCTTC,CASTPRGLQGNEQFF
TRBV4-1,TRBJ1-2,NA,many,TGCGCCAGCAGCCAAGGTCAGGCTAACTATGGCTACACCTTC,CASSQGQANYGYTF
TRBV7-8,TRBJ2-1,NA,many,TGTGCCAGCAGCTTACCGGACAGAAACAATGAGCAGTTCTTC,CASSLPDRNNEQFF
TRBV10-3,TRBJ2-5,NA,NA,TGTGCCACGCGGCCGGGACAACCCCCAGAGACCCAGTACTTC,CATRPGQPPETQYF
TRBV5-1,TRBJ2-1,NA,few,TGCGCCAGCAGCTTGGAGGCAGGGCTTGAGCAGTTCTTC,CASSLEAGLEQFF
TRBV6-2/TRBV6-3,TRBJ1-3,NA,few,TGTGCCAGCAGAAACGCCGGTTTTGTCTCTGGAAACACCATATATTTT,CASRNAGFVSGNTIYF